This TCR beta chain appears in the sequencing data of a study of cytomegalovirus exposure and HLA in healthy donors. Study findings and constraints: With high specificity and sensitivity, the classifier reportedly diagnosed cytomegalovirus status. Excluded were some V segments that proved indistinguishable, including TRBV6-2 and TRBV6-3.

The sample holds a few counts of this clone. Its antigen remains unidentified. The PCR was carried out with 60 Vbeta primers and 13 Jbeta primers. Authors' data handling: About 10 million shared chains were among roughly 81 million unique TCR beta chains counted in a later analysis. Assay: immunoSEQ multiplex PCR; the TCRdb copy retains only in-frame clones and omits some. The V and J calls and clone size come from that table; D and trimming were worked out from the DNA. Among about 200,000 clones, under 90% were seen once, and the ten largest hold about 0.094%. V lost 2 bases, J lost 6 bases, and 1 base stayed unmatched. CDR3 length equals 12 residues. Germline V lookup: CDR1 SGHNT, CDR2 YYREEE (reference sequence). Donors were nominally healthy when sampled, though unrecorded immune exposures were likely.

V gene TRBV5-4 combines with J gene TRBJ2-7; 8 bases align to TRBD1. Sequencing used PBMCs. This TCR came from a boy aged 2 to 10 in good health and CMV-seronegative. Written as DNA, the CDR3 is TGTGCCAGCAGCTTCGGACAGGGCGAGCAGTACTTC. Its translation: CASSFGQGEQYF.